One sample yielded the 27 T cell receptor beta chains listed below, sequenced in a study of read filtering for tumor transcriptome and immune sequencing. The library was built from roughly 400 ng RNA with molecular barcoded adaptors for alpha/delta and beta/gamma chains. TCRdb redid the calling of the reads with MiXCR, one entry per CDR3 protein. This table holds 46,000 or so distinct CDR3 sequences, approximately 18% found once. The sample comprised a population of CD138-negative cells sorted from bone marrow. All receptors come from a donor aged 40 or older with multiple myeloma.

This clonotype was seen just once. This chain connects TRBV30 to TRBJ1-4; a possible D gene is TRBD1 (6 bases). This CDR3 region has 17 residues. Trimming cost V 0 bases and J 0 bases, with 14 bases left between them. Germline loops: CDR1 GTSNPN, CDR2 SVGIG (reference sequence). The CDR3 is CAWSVRDTQSTNEKLFF. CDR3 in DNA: TGTGCCTGGAGTGTACGGGACACACAATCAACTAATGAAAAACTGTTTTTT.

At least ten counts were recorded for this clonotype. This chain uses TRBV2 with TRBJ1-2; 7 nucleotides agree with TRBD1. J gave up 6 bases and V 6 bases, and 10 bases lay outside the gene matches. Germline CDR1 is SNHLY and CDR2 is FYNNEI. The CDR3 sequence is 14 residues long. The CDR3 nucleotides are TGTGCCAGCAGAACAGTCAGGGGGAGGAATGGCTACACCTTC. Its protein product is CASRTVRGRNGYTF.

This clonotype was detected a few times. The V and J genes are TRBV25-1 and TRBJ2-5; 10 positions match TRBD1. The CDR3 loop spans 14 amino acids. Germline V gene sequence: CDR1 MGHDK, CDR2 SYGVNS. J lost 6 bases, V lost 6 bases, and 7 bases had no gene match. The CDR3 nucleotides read TGTGCCAGCAGGGACAGGGGGATTGTGAAGACCCAGTACTTC. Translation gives CASRDRGIVKTQYF.

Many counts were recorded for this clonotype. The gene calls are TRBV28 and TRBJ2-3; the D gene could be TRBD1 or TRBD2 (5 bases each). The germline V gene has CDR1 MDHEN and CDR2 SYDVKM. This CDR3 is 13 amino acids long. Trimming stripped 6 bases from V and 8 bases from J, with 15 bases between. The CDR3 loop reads CASRIQGEGTQYF. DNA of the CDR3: TGTGCCAGCAGGATCCAGGGTGAGGGTACGCAGTATTTT.

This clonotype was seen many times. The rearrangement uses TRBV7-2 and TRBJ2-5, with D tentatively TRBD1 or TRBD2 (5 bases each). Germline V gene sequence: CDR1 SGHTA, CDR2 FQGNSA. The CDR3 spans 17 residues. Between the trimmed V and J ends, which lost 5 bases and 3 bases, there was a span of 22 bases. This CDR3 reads CASSPGQRGVRKETQYF. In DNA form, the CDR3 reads TGTGCCAGCAGCCCGGGTCAGAGGGGAGTTAGGAAAGAGACCCAGTACTTC. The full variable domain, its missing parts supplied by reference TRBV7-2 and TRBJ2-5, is GAGVSQSPSNKVTEKGKDVELRCDPISGHTALYWYRQSLGQGLEFLIYFQGNSAPDKSGLPSDRFSAERTGGSVSTLTIQRTQQEDSAVYLCASSPGQRGVRKETQYFGPGTRLLVL.

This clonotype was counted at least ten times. CDR3 protein: CASSKDSGSSYNEQFF. The DNA of the CDR3 is TGTGCCAGCAGCAAAGATAGCGGGAGCTCCTACAATGAGCAGTTCTTC. The V call is TRBV7-3, the J call TRBJ2-1; 9 bases agree with TRBD2. Trimming removed 5 bases from V and 0 bases from J; junction bases left unmatched: 5. The CDR3 length is 16 residues. CDR1 and CDR2 (germline): SGHTA, FQGTGA.

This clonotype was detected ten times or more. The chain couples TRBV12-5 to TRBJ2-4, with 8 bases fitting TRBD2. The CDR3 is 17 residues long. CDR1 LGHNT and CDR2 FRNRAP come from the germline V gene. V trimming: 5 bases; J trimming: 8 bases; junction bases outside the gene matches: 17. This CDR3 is CASGTRSTSEWIDIQYF. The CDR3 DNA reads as TGTGCTAGTGGTACCCGATCGACTAGCGAATGGATAGACATTCAGTACTTC.

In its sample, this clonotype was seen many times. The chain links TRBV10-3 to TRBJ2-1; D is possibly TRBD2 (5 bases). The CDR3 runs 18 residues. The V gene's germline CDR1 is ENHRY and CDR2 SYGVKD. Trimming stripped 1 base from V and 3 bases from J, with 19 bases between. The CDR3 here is CAISELDLNPHRYNEQFF. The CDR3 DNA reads TGTGCCATCAGTGAGTTGGACTTAAACCCGCACCGCTACAATGAGCAGTTCTTC.

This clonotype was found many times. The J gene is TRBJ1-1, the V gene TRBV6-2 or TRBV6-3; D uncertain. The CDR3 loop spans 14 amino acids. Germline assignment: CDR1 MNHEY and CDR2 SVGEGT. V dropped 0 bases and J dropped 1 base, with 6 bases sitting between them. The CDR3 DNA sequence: TGTGCCAGCAGTTACTCGATACAGAACACTGAAGCTTTCTTT. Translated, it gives CASSYSIQNTEAFF.

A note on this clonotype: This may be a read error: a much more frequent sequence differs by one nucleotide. CDR3 nucleotides: TGTGTCAGCAGCTTGGGTCTAGCGGGAAAGTACGAGCAGTACTTC. It encodes CVSSLGLAGKYEQYF. The chain uses TRBV13 and TRBJ2-7; 9 bases map to TRBD2. CDR3 length: 15 residues. CDR1 is PRHDT and CDR2 is FYEKMQ in the germline V gene (reference sequence).

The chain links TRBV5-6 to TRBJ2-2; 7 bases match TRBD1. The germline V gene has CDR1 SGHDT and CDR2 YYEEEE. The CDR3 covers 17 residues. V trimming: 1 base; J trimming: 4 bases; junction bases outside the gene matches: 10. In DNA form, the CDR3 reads TGTGCCAGCAGCTTGATAGAGGGGGCTCGTGGCACCGGGGAGCTGTTTTTT. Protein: CASSLIEGARGTGELFF.

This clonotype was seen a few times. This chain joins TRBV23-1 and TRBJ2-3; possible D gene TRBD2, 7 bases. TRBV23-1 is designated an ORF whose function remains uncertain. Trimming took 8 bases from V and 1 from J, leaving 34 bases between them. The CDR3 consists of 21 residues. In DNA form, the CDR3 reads TGCGCCAGCCCTTCTCACAGGGTTTATGCAGGCGGGAGTTCACGCACAGATACGCAGTATTTT. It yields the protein CASPSHRVYAGGSSRTDTQYF.

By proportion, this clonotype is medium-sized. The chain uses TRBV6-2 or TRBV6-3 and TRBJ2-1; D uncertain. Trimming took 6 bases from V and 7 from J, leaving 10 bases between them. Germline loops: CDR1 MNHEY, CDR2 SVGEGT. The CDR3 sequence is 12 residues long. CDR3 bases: TGTGCCAGCAGCAACAAACGGAATGAGCAGTTCTTC. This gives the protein CASSNKRNEQFF.

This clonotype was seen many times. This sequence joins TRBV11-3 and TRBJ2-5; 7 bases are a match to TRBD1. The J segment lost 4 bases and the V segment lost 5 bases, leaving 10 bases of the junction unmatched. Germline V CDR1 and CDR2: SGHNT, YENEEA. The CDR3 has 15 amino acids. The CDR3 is CASSNRGNQIETQYF. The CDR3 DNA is TGTGCCAGCAGCAACAGGGGAAACCAGATAGAGACCCAGTACTTC.

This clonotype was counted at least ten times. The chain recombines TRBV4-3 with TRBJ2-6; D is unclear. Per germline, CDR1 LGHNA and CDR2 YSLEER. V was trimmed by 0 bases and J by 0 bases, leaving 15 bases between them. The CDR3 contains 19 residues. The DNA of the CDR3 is TGCGCCAGCAGCCAAGATTGGTCGGCCGGAGACTCTGGGGCCAACGTCCTGACTTTC. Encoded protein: CASSQDWSAGDSGANVLTF.

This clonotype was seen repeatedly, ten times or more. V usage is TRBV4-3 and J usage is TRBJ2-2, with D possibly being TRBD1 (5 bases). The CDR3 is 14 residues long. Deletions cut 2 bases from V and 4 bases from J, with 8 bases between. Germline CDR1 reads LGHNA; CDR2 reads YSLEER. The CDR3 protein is CASSQSRATGELFF. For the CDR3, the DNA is TGCGCCAGCAGCCAATCCAGGGCCACCGGGGAGCTGTTTTTT.

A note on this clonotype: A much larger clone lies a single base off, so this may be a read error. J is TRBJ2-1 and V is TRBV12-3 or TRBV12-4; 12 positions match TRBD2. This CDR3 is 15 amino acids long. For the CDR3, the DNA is TGTGCCAGCAGCCCACTAGCGGGAGGCTACAATGAGCAGCTCTTC. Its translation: CASSPLAGGYNEQLF.

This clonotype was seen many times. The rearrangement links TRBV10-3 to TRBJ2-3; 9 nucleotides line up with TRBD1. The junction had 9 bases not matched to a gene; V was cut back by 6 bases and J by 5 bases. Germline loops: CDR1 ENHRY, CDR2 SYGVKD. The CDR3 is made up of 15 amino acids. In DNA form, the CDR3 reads TGTGCCATCAGAGACCGGGACAGGGCGGGAGATACGCAGTATTTT. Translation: CAIRDRDRAGDTQYF.

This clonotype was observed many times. The CDR3 nucleotides are TGTGCCAGCTCACCGCGCTCTGGGGCCAACGTCCTGACTTTC. Translation gives CASSPRSGANVLTF. The rearrangement links TRBV18 to TRBJ2-6; unclear D gene. CDR3 length equals 14 residues. V was clipped by 3 bases and J by 0 bases, with 3 bases between them. Germline CDR1 is KGHSH and CDR2 is LQKENI.

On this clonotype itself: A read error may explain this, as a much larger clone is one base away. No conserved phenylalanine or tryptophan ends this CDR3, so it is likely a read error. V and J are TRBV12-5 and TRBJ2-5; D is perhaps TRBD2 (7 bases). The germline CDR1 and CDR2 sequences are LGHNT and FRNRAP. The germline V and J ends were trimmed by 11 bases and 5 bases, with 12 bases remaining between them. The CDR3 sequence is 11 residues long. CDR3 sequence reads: CASGGLETQYL. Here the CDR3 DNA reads TGTGCTTCGGGGGGCTTGGAGACCCAGTACCTC.

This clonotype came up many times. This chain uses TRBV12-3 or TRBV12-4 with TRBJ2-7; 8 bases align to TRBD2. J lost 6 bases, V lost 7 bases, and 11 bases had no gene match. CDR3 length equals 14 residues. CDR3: CASTSSGGGSEQYF. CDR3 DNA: TGTGCCAGCACCTCCTCGGGAGGGGGGAGCGAGCAGTACTTC.

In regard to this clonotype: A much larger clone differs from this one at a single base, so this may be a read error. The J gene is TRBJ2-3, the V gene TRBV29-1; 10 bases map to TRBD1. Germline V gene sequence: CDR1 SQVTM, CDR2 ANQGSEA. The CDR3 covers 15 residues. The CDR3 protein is CSGIPGQGSTDAQYF. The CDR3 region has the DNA TGCAGCGGAATTCCGGGACAGGGGTCCACAGATGCGCAGTATTTT.

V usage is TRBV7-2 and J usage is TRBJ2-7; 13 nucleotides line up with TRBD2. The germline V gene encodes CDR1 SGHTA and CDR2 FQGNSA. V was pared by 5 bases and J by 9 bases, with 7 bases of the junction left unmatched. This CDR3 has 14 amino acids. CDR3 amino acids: CASSPGLAGLGQYF. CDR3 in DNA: TGTGCCAGCAGCCCGGGACTAGCGGGATTAGGGCAGTACTTC.

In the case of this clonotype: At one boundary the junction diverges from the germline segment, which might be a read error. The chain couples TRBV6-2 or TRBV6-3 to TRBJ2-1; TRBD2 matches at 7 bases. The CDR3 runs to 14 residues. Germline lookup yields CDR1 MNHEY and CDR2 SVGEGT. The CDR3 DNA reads TGTGCCAGCAGTTACGCGGGAGTCAACCATGAGCAACTCTTC. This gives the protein CASSYAGVNHEQLF.

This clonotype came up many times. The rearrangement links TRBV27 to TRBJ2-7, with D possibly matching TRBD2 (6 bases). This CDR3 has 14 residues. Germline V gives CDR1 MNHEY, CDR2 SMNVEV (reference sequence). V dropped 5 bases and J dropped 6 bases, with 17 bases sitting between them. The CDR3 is CASSIYRDSGEQYF. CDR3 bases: TGTGCCAGCAGTATTTACCGGGACTCTGGCGAGCAGTACTTC.

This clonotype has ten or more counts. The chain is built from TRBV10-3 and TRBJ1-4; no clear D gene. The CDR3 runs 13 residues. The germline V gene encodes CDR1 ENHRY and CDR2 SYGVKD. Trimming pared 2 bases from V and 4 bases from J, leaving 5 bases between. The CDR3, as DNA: TGTGCCATCAGTGAGAATCTTAATGAAAAACTGTTTTTT. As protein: CAISENLNEKLFF.

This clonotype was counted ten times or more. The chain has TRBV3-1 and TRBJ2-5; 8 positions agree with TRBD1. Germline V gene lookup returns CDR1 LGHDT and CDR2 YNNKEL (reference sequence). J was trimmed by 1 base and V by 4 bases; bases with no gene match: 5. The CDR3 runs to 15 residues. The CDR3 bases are TGTGCCAGCAGCCGGGACAGGTTCCCCCAAGAGACCCAGTACTTC. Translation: CASSRDRFPQETQYF.